One sample yielded the 32 T cell receptor beta chains listed below, sequenced in a study of blood T cell repertoires in COVID-19. Repertoires were generated with immunoSEQ multiplex PCR, while TCRdb's copy carries only in-frame clones and drops some. The sample yields about 190,000 clones, 70% to 85% seen once. Sequencing was carried out using peripheral blood. Receptor source: a woman in her forties or fifties with acute or convalescent COVID-19.

V and J are TRBV2 and TRBJ1-4; D remains ambiguous. V lost 4 bases and J lost 7, with 4 bases in between. This CDR3 has 11 amino acids. Germline CDR1 SNHLY, CDR2 FYNNEI. The CDR3 spells CASSASEKLFF. The DNA of the CDR3 is TGTGCCAGCAGTGCCTCTGAAAAACTGTTTTTT.

This clone was seen a few times. This rearrangement joins TRBV12-3 or TRBV12-4 to TRBJ1-6; no firm D call. The CDR3 length is 13 residues. Trimming took 5 bases from V and 5 from J, leaving 7 bases between them. CDR3 residues: CASSRHDNSPLHF. CDR3 DNA: TGTGCCAGCAGTCGACACGATAATTCACCCCTCCACTTT.

The V gene is TRBV10-3, the J gene TRBJ1-1; 7 bases agree with TRBD1. This CDR3 has 13 residues. V trimming: 9 bases; J trimming: 4 bases; junction bases outside the gene matches: 8. In germline, CDR1 is ENHRY, CDR2 SYGVKD. The CDR3 DNA is TGTGCCATGAGGGGGCAGGGGACCACTGAAGCTTTCTTT. Encoded protein: CAMRGQGTTEAFF.

The V gene is TRBV14, the J gene TRBJ2-5, with a possible D match to TRBD2 (6 bases). CDR3 length: 17 amino acids. Trimming took off 0 bases at V and 4 bases at J, with 18 bases between the two ends. Germline V lookup: CDR1 SGHDN, CDR2 FVKESK. The CDR3 loop is CASSQDRGGSVGETQYF. The CDR3 DNA reads as TGTGCCAGCAGCCAAGATCGAGGAGGGAGCGTTGGAGAGACCCAGTACTTC.

This chain joins TRBV28 and TRBJ2-7; possible D gene TRBD1, 6 bases. V lost 7 bases and J 1 base, leaving 17 bases between the germline ends. CDR1 MDHEN and CDR2 SYDVKM come from the germline V gene. This CDR3 comprises 15 residues. CDR3: CASNDPRDTSYEQYF. Written as DNA, the CDR3 is TGTGCCAGCAACGACCCCCGGGACACATCCTACGAGCAGTACTTC.

The rearrangement uses TRBV7-2 and TRBJ2-3; 8 nucleotides align to TRBD2. The CDR3 contains 18 residues. V lost 2 bases to trimming and J lost 4 bases; unmatched junction nucleotides: 14. CDR1 is SGHTA and CDR2 is FQGNSA in the germline V gene. Here the CDR3 reads CASSLRGGPGSSPDTQYF. The CDR3 nucleotides are TGTGCCAGCAGCTTACGGGGGGGGCCGGGGTCTTCCCCAGATACGCAGTATTTT.

V gene TRBV6-4 combines with J gene TRBJ2-1; 11 bases are a match to TRBD2. The CDR3 sequence is 15 residues long. V was pared by 6 bases and J by 8 bases, with 9 bases of the junction left unmatched. Germline V gives CDR1 MRHNA, CDR2 SNTAGT. The CDR3 loop reads CASRSSGGAFHEQFF. The CDR3 DNA reads as TGTGCCAGCAGGAGTAGCGGGGGGGCTTTCCATGAGCAGTTCTTC.

This clone was observed once. J is TRBJ1-5 and V is TRBV15; TRBD1 matches 7 bases. The length of the CDR3 is 15 residues. Germline values: CDR1 LNHNV, CDR2 YYDKDF (reference sequence). J was trimmed by 7 bases and V by 5 bases; bases with no gene match: 11. The CDR3, as DNA: TGTGCCACCAGCGGCCCGACAGGGTTTGGGCAGCCCCAGCATTTT. This translates into CATSGPTGFGQPQHF.

This rearrangement joins TRBV7-2 to TRBJ2-5, with TRBD1 as a possible D gene (8 bases). Per the germline V gene, CDR1 is SGHTA and CDR2 is FQGNSA. With 7 bases removed from V and 2 bases from J, the gap between germline ends came to 20 bases. The CDR3 length is 16 residues. The CDR3: CASNPRTGRGQETQYF. CDR3 bases: TGTGCCAGCAACCCCCGGACAGGGAGGGGGCAAGAGACCCAGTACTTC.

This clone was seen just once. J is TRBJ1-4 and V is TRBV6-5, with 9 bases identical to TRBD1. This CDR3 is 14 amino acids long. In germline, CDR1 is MNHEY, CDR2 SVGAGI. V shed 4 bases, J shed 8 bases, and the junction held 5 bases outside the gene matches. CDR3 in amino acids: CASSLQGAGEKLFF. CDR3 bases: TGTGCCAGCAGTTTACAGGGGGCGGGCGAAAAACTGTTTTTT.

The rearrangement joins TRBV28 to TRBJ2-7, with D possibly matching TRBD1 (6 bases). Trimming took off 7 bases at V and 5 bases at J, with 21 bases between the two ends. The CDR3 is made up of 15 amino acids. Germline CDR1 and CDR2: MDHEN and SYDVKM. The DNA of the CDR3 is TGTGCCAGCACCCCCCTGTCAGGGGATGTAGACGAGCAGTACTTC. Encoded protein: CASTPLSGDVDEQYF. The full variable domain, with the rest looked up from reference TRBV28 and TRBJ2-7, is DVKVTQSSRYLVKRTGEKVFLECVQDMDHENMFWYRQDPGLGLRLIYFSYDVKMKEKGDIPEGYSVSREKKERFSLILESASTNQTSMYLCASTPLSGDVDEQYFGPGTRLTVT.

V and J are TRBV6-2 or TRBV6-3 and TRBJ2-7; weak D call: TRBD2 (6 bases). V shed 4 bases and J shed 4 bases, with 14 bases lying between them. From germline, CDR1 is MNHEY and CDR2 SVGEGT. This CDR3 is built from 14 residues. The CDR3 region is CASSFGTEGYEQYF. The CDR3 coding sequence is TGTGCCAGCAGTTTTGGGACTGAGGGGTACGAGCAGTACTTC.

This rearrangement joins TRBV30 to TRBJ1-6; no clear D. The CDR3 covers 14 residues. V was trimmed by 0 bases and J by 1 base, leaving 4 bases between them. CDR1 GTSNPN and CDR2 SVGIG come from the germline V gene (reference sequence). CDR3 residues: CAWSVHSYNSPLHF. The CDR3 region has the DNA TGTGCCTGGAGTGTTCATTCCTATAATTCACCCCTCCACTTT.

The chain combines TRBV14 with TRBJ2-1, with TRBD1 as a possible D gene (5 bases). Looked up from germline, CDR1 is SGHDN and CDR2 is FVKESK. The CDR3 is 18 residues long. V shed 0 bases and J shed 5 bases, with 20 bases lying between them. The CDR3: CASSQDRALRGYDNEQFF. In DNA, the CDR3 is TGTGCCAGCAGCCAAGATCGGGCGCTTAGGGGATATGACAATGAGCAGTTCTTC.

The rearrangement joins TRBV4-1 to TRBJ1-2; D perhaps matches TRBD1 (6 bases). The V end was cut by 1 base, the J end by 0 bases, with 15 bases between. The germline gives CDR1 MGHRA, CDR2 YSYEKL. This CDR3 spans 17 amino acids. The CDR3 sequence is CASSQVRSRGTNYGYTF. The DNA of the CDR3 is TGCGCCAGCAGCCAAGTCAGGAGCAGGGGCACTAACTATGGCTACACCTTC.

The chain employs TRBV6-5 and TRBJ1-1; 10 bases are a match to TRBD1. The CDR3 is 13 amino acids. Trimming at V came to 5 bases and at J to 9 bases, leaving 6 bases not matched to a gene. Germline CDR1 is MNHEY and CDR2 is SVGAGI. CDR3 bases: TGTGCCAGCAGTAGGGACAGGGGAGAGAAAGCTTTCTTT. Encoded protein: CASSRDRGEKAFF.

This sequence joins TRBV19 and TRBJ1-5; TRBD1 matches at 9 bases. The CDR3 contains 13 residues. CDR1 and CDR2 from the germline V gene are LNHDA and SQIVND (reference sequence). J gave up 7 bases and V 7 bases, and 5 bases lay outside the gene matches. CDR3 sequence: CASNDRGWQPQHF. The DNA of the CDR3 is TGTGCCAGTAACGACAGGGGGTGGCAGCCCCAGCATTTT. Based on the CDR3 plus reference TRBV19 and TRBJ1-5, the full variable domain is DGGITQSPKYLFRKEGQNVTLSCEQNLNHDAMYWYRQDPGQGLRLIYYSQIVNDFQKGDIAEGYSVSREKKESFPLTVTSAQKNPTAFYLCASNDRGWQPQHFGDGTRLSIL.

This chain connects TRBV7-2 to TRBJ1-5, with D possibly being TRBD1 (6 bases). The germline CDR1 and CDR2 sequences are SGHTA and FQGNSA. This CDR3 contains 15 residues. Trimming cost V 2 bases and J 4 bases, with 12 bases left between them. CDR3 nucleotide sequence: TGTGCCAGCAGCTTATCACAGGGCCCAAATCAGCCCCAGCATTTT. Its translation is CASSLSQGPNQPQHF.

The V call is TRBV4-1, the J call TRBJ2-1; the match to TRBD2 covers 8 bases. The germline CDR1 and CDR2 sequences are MGHRA and YSYEKL. The CDR3 spans 19 residues. J gave up 6 bases and V 1 base, and 17 bases lay outside the gene matches. The CDR3 loop is CASSQGLVAPGLGANEQFF. The CDR3 region has the DNA TGCGCCAGCAGCCAAGGGCTGGTAGCCCCGGGACTAGGGGCCAATGAGCAGTTCTTC.

The V and J genes are TRBV24-1 and TRBJ1-5; 7 bases are shared with TRBD1. The V and J ends lost 6 bases and 5 bases, in that order; junction bases with no gene match: 3. The CDR3 consists of 13 residues. Per the germline V gene, CDR1 is KGHDR and CDR2 is SFDVKD. The CDR3 nucleotides are TGTGCCACCAGTTTGACAGGGTATCAGCCCCAGCATTTT. Amino acids: CATSLTGYQPQHF.

V and J are TRBV18 and TRBJ2-7; maybe TRBD2 (7 bases). Trimming removed 6 bases from V and 2 bases from J, with 17 bases in between. This CDR3 is 15 amino acids long. The germline V gene has CDR1 KGHSH and CDR2 LQKENI. CDR3 sequence: CASSRGGGLTYEQYF. In DNA form, the CDR3 reads TGTGCCAGCTCGAGGGGGGGAGGGCTAACCTACGAGCAGTACTTC. The full variable domain, completed using reference TRBV18 and TRBJ2-7, is NAGVMQNPRHLVRRRGQEARLRCSPMKGHSHVYWYRQLPEEGLKFMVYLQKENIIDESGMPKERFSAEFPKEGPSILRIQQVVRGDSAAYFCASSRGGGLTYEQYFGPGTRLTVT.

The chain has TRBV28 and TRBJ1-6; TRBD1 aligns across 9 bases. V gave up 1 base and J gave up 7 bases; unmatched junction bases: 5. The CDR3 length is 16 residues. Germline-derived CDR1 and CDR2 are MDHEN and SYDVKM. This CDR3 is CASSLFRTGGNSPLHF. CDR3 bases: TGTGCCAGCAGTTTATTTCGTACAGGGGGCAATTCACCCCTCCACTTT.

The chain couples TRBV19 to TRBJ1-3, with 7 bases lining up with TRBD1. V was pared by 6 bases and J by 2 bases, with 7 bases of the junction left unmatched. Germline V gene data show CDR1 as LNHDA and CDR2 as SQIVND (reference sequence). The CDR3 loop spans 15 amino acids. The CDR3 DNA reads TGTGCCAGTAGATCTACAGGGGCGCCTGGAAACACCATATATTTT. Translating gives CASRSTGAPGNTIYF.

The chain couples TRBV27 to TRBJ2-7; a possible D gene is TRBD2 (6 bases). The V and J ends lost 1 base and 0 bases respectively, with 7 bases between them. CDR3 length: 14 residues. Germline assignment: CDR1 MNHEY and CDR2 SMNVEV (reference sequence). CDR3 nucleotides: TGTGCCAGCAGTTTATGGGACTCCTCCTACGAGCAGTACTTC. This encodes CASSLWDSSYEQYF.

The chain joins TRBV5-1 to TRBJ1-4; 10 nucleotides line up with TRBD1. The J segment lost 7 bases and the V segment lost 4 bases, leaving 13 bases of the junction unmatched. The CDR3 is 17 residues long. Germline lookup yields CDR1 SGHRS and CDR2 YFSETQ. This CDR3 reads CASSPGQGNGGSEKLFF. The CDR3 region has the DNA TGCGCCAGCAGCCCGGGACAGGGGAATGGGGGAAGTGAAAAACTGTTTTTT. Full variable domain (missing parts from reference TRBV5-1 and TRBJ1-4): KAGVTQTPRYLIKTRGQQVTLSCSPISGHRSVSWYQQTPGQGLQFLFEYFSETQRNKGNFPGRFSGRQFSNSRSEMNVSTLELGDSALYLCASSPGQGNGGSEKLFFGSGTQLSVL.

V and J are TRBV7-8 and TRBJ1-5; 9 positions match TRBD1. The V and J ends lost 2 bases and 3 bases, in that order; junction bases with no gene match: 8. The CDR3 runs 17 residues. Per the germline V gene, CDR1 is SGHVS and CDR2 is FQNEAQ. The CDR3 spells CASSLTPGTGLNQPQHF. The CDR3 DNA follows: TGTGCCAGCAGCTTAACGCCCGGGACAGGGCTCAATCAGCCCCAGCATTTT.

The chain employs TRBV25-1 and TRBJ2-1; 13 bases line up with TRBD2. V dropped 5 bases and J dropped 8; count of bases not matched to a gene: 9. The CDR3 is made up of 16 amino acids. Germline V gives CDR1 MGHDK, CDR2 SYGVNS. The CDR3 DNA sequence: TGTGCCAGCAGTACCCTGGGACTAGCGGGGCGGGATGAGCAGTTCTTC. It codes for CASSTLGLAGRDEQFF. Full variable domain (missing parts from reference TRBV25-1 and TRBJ2-1): EADIYQTPRYLVIGTGKKITLECSQTMGHDKMYWYQQDPGMELHLIHYSYGVNSTEKGDLSSESTVSRIRTEHFPLTLESARPSHTSQYLCASSTLGLAGRDEQFFGPGTRLTVL.

The count of this clone is one. The rearrangement links TRBV18 to TRBJ1-1, with D unclear. The CDR3 runs to 13 residues. The V gene lost 8 bases and the J gene lost 8 bases, with 18 bases spanning the gap. Looked up from germline, CDR1 is KGHSH and CDR2 is LQKENI. Here the CDR3 DNA reads TGTGCCAGCACCCCCGCGGGGATTCAGGAAGCTTTCTTT. Translating gives CASTPAGIQEAFF.

Only a few counts were recorded for this clone. The chain has TRBV25-1 and TRBJ1-5; possible D gene TRBD1, 5 bases. CDR1 is MGHDK and CDR2 is SYGVNS in the germline V gene. Trimming stripped 2 bases from V and 7 bases from J, with 12 bases between. The CDR3 is 14 residues long. The CDR3 here is CASSEGAGPQPQHF. CDR3 coding DNA: TGTGCCAGCAGTGAAGGGGCAGGTCCGCAGCCCCAGCATTTT.

This clone was counted only a few times. This chain joins TRBV14 and TRBJ1-2, with a possible D match to TRBD1 (6 bases). Germline CDR1 and CDR2: SGHDN and FVKESK. The CDR3 runs 14 residues. The V gene lost 2 bases and the J gene lost 4 bases, with 11 bases spanning the gap. The CDR3 protein is CASSQQGIRYGYTF. The CDR3 nucleotides are TGTGCCAGCAGCCAACAGGGGATACGCTATGGCTACACCTTC.

CDR3 in DNA: TGTGCCAGCAGCCCCTCAAGAGGGAATTACGAGCAGTACTTC. This translates into CASSPSRGNYEQYF. The rearrangement joins TRBV4-2 to TRBJ2-7, with D perhaps matching TRBD2 (5 bases). Germline V lookup: CDR1 LGHNA, CDR2 YNFKEQ. CDR3 length equals 14 residues. Trimming stripped 4 bases from V and 4 bases from J, with 14 bases between.

The rearrangement joins TRBV6-2 or TRBV6-3 to TRBJ2-1, with D possibly matching TRBD2 (6 bases). The germline gives CDR1 MNHEY, CDR2 SVGEGT. The CDR3 consists of 12 residues. V was shortened by 6 bases and J by 9 bases, with 12 bases between the two germline ends. CDR3 bases: TGTGCCAGCAGCCCCACTAGCCCTGAGCAGTTCTTC. Translating gives CASSPTSPEQFF.